Included here is one TCR beta chain sequence, with context. The antigen is undetermined. Here immunoSEQ multiplex PCR was the method, and the copy in TCRdb shows in-frame clones only, minus some. The sample includes around 30,000 clones, roughly 80% of them seen just once. The source of the sample is a study of OX40 agonist ivuxolimab in advanced cancers. Findings and caveats of the study: Blood T cells, both CD4+ and CD8+, expanded clonally by week 6 at 0.1 to 3.0 mg/kg.

Sequencing was performed on CD4+ or CD8+ T cells sorted from blood, taken in a trial of the OX40 agonist ivuxolimab. The clonotype was recovered from an adult with an advanced solid tumor such as melanoma, head and neck, liver or kidney cancer.

CDR3 sequence reads: CASSLGRGSDTQYF. In nucleotides, the CDR3 is TGTGCCAGCAGCTTAGGTAGGGGCTCAGATACGCAGTATTTT. The chain joins TRBV7-2 to TRBJ2-3; D perhaps matches TRBD1 (5 bases). Germline V gene data show CDR1 as SGHTA and CDR2 as FQGNSA. CDR3 length: 14 residues. The V and J ends lost 1 base and 4 bases respectively, with 9 bases between them.